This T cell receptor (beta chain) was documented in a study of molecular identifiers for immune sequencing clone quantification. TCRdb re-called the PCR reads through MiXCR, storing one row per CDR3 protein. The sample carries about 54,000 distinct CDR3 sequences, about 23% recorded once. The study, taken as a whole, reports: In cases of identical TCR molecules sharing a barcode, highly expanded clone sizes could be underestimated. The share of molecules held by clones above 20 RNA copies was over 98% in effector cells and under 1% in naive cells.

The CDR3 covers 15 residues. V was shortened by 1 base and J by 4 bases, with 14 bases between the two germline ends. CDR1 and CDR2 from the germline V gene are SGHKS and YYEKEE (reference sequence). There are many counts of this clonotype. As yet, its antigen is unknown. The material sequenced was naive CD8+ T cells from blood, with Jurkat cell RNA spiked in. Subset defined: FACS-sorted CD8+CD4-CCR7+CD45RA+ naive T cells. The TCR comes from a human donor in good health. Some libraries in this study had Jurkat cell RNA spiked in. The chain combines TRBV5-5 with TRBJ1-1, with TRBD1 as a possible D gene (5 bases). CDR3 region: CASSLSGTAGTEAFF. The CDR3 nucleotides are TGTGCCAGCAGCTTGTCTGGGACCGCGGGCACTGAAGCTTTCTTT.